This TCR beta chain stems from a study of blood T cell repertoires in COVID-19 (dated by TCRdb to about 2020). Notes on the research overall: The collaborator samples originated in the United States, Italy and Spain and spanned the acute and convalescent phases of COVID-19. The prospective study material was composed of cDNA or gDNA derived from T cells, B-cell-depleted T cells, or PBMCs. Subjects who had been exposed to COVID-19, were actively infected with it, or had recovered from it provided the deeply sampled blood TCRbeta repertoires that made up the dataset. The repertoires were released in a freely available public database meant as a resource for research on the immune response to SARS-CoV-2. Samples came from the ongoing ImmuneRACE study (first 160 participants) plus 1,254 subjects from 6 global collaborators. Nearly every sample came with metadata listing a de-identified subject ID, COVID-19 status, age in years and sex. Where HLA class I and class II types were available, the types were taken from metadata supplied by the sample provider, not from assay-based typing.

The paper as a whole reports these results and caveats: How much clinical and demographic metadata was included differed by source and by participant, and the metadata was provided uncurated.

Participants in the prospective study were aged roughly 18 to 100 years, lived in about two dozen United States geographic areas, and enrolled through a virtual design. In the prospective study, participants were assigned to cohorts based on the clinical history participants reported in a screening survey and a study questionnaire. For ImmuneRACE Cohort 3, a participant was defined as recovered based on two consecutive negative NP/OP PCR tests, clearance by a healthcare professional, or resolution of symptoms. In the prospective study, mobile phlebotomists collected whole blood, serum and a nasopharyngeal or oropharyngeal swab from each participant. Participants in the prospective study had the option to provide additional blood draws and questionnaires over a roughly 2-month period. Prospective study blood samples were shipped either frozen or at room temperature before DNA extraction. TCRbeta CDR3 regions were amplified from genomic DNA using the immunoSEQ Assay, a bias-controlled multiplex PCR. The original methods were these. Nucleated cell counts per sample were estimated from amplification of reference gene primers within the assay. To quantify the absolute abundance of each unique TCRbeta CDR3 rearrangement, sequence reads were collapsed and filtered. Productive Simpson clonality was computed per sample as the square root of Simpson's diversity index over productive rearrangements. TCRdb retrieved this table from immuneACCESS and kept in-frame rearrangements only. Not all clones are present; in checked studies, unresolved V genes account for under half, and no reason is known for the remainder. V, J and clone size reflect that table, while D and trimming were determined from the DNA. Within this sample are roughly 300,000 clones, with about 87% of them counted one time only. The ten largest clones represent 5.3% of the sample.

Taken from the germline V gene (reference sequence), the CDR1 and CDR2 loops are GTSNPN and SVGIG. V loses 3 bases of germline sequence and J loses 3 bases, and the interval between the two ends is 9 bases. Spanning cysteine to phenylalanine, the CDR3 consists of 13 amino acids. The sequence is cut down to CDR3 DNA, 39 bases in frame from base 1. Worth noting for this clone: The target of this receptor is not known. Base qualities are not provided; no much larger clone lies one nucleotide away.

This receptor was taken from a woman in her thirties who had recovered from COVID-19. The receptor chain draws on TRBV30 and TRBJ1-5; tentative D gene TRBD1, with 6 bases matching. Sequencing was performed on PBMCs or T cells enriched from blood (not recorded which). CDR3 sequence: CAWRQGNNQPQHF. The DNA reads TGTGCCTGGAGACAGGGTAACAATCAGCCCCAGCATTTT.